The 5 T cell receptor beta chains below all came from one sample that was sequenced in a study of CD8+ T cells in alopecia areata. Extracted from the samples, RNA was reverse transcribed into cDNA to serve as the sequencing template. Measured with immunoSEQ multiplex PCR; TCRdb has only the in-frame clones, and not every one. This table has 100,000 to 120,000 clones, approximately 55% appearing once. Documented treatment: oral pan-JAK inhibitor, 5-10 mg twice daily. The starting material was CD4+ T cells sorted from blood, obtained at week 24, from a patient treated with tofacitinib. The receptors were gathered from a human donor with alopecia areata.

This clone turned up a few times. The CDR3 loop is CASSADRWGYTF. The CDR3 DNA follows: TGTGCCAGTAGTGCGGACAGGTGGGGCTACACCTTC. The chain uses TRBV19 and TRBJ1-2, with 7 bases identical to TRBD1. Losses at the gene ends were 5 bases for V and 8 bases for J; bases not matched to a gene: 5. This CDR3 has 12 amino acids. CDR1 and CDR2 (germline): LNHDA, SQIVND (reference sequence).

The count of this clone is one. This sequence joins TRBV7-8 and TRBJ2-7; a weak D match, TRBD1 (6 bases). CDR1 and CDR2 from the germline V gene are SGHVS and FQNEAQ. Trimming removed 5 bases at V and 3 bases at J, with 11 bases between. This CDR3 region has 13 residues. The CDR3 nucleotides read TGTGCCAGCAGCCCGCAGGGGTTCTACGAGCAGTACTTC. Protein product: CASSPQGFYEQYF.

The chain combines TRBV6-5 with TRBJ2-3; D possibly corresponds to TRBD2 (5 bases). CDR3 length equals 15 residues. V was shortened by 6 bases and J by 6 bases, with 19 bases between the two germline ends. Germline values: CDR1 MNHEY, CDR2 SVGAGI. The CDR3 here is CASSPYGVSWDTQYF. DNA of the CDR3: TGTGCCAGCAGCCCATACGGGGTCTCATGGGATACGCAGTATTTT.

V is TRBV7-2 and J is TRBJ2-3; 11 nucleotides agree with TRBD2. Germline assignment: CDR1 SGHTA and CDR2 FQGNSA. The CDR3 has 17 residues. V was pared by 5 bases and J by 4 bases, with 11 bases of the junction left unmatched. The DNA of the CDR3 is TGTGCCAGCAGCCATTACGGGACTAGCGGAGGACCAGATACGCAGTATTTT. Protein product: CASSHYGTSGGPDTQYF. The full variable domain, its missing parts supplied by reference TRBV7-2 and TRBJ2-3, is GAGVSQSPSNKVTEKGKDVELRCDPISGHTALYWYRQSLGQGLEFLIYFQGNSAPDKSGLPSDRFSAERTGGSVSTLTIQRTQQEDSAVYLCASSHYGTSGGPDTQYFGPGTRLTVL.

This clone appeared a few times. The CDR3 loop reads CASSGVPSSYNEQFF. As DNA, the CDR3 is TGTGCCAGCAGTGGGGTACCCAGCTCCTACAATGAGCAGTTCTTC. The chain combines TRBV5-5 with TRBJ2-1; D gene ambiguous. The germline V gene encodes CDR1 SGHKS and CDR2 YYEKEE (reference sequence). The V gene lost 5 bases and the J gene lost 0 bases, with 12 bases spanning the gap. The CDR3 consists of 15 residues.